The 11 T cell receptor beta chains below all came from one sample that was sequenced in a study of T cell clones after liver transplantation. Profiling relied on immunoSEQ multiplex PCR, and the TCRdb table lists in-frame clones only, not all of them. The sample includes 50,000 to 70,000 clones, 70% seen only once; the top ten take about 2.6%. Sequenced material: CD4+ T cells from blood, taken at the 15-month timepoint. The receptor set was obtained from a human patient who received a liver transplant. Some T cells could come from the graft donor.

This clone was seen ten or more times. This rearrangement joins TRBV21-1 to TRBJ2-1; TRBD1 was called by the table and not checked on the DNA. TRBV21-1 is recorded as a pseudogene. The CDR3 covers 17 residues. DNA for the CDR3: TGTGCCAGCAGCAAAGGCCCTAGGACAGGGTCATTAAATGAGCAGTTCTTC. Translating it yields CASSKGPRTGSLNEQFF.

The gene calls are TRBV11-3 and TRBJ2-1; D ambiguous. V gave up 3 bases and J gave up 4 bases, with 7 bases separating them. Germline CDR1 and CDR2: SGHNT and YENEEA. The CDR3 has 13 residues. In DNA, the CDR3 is TGTGCCAGCAGCTTCGCGTCTTACAATGAGCAGTTCTTC. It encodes CASSFASYNEQFF.

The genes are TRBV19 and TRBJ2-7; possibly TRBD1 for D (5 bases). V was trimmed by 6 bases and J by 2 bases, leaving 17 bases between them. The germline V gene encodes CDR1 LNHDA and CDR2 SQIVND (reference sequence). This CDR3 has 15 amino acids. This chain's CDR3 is CASSPTLRQTYEQYF. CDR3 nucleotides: TGTGCCAGTAGCCCTACGCTGCGACAGACCTACGAGCAGTACTTC.

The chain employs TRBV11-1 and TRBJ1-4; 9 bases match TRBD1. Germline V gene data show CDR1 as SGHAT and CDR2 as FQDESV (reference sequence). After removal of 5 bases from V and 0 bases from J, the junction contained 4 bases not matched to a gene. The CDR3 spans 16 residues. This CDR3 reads CASSDGQGTTNEKLFF. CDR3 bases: TGTGCCAGCAGCGACGGACAGGGGACAACTAATGAAAAACTGTTTTTT.

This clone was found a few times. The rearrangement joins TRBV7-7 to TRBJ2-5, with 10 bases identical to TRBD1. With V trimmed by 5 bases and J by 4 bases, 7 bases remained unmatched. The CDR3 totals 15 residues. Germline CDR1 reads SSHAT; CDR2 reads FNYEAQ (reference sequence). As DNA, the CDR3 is TGTGCCAGCAGCCCTCCGGGACAGGGGACAGAGACCCAGTACTTC. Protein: CASSPPGQGTETQYF.

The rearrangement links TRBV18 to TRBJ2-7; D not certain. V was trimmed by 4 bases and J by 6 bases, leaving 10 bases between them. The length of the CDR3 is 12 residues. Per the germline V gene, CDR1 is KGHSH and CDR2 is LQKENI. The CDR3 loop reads CASSLSRSEQYV. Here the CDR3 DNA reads TGTGCCAGCTCACTCTCTAGATCCGAGCAGTACGTC.

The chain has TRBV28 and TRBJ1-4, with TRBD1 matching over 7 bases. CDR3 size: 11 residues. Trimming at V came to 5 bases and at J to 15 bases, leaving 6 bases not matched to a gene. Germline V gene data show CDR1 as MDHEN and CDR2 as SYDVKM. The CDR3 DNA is TGTGCCAGCAGTACTATTACAGGGGTGTTTTTT. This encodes CASSTITGVFF.

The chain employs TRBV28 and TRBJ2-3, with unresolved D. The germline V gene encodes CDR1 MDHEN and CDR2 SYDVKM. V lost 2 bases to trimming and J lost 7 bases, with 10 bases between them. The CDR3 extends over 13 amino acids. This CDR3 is CASSLASWNTQYF. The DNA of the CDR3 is TGTGCCAGCAGTTTAGCCAGTTGGAATACGCAGTATTTT.

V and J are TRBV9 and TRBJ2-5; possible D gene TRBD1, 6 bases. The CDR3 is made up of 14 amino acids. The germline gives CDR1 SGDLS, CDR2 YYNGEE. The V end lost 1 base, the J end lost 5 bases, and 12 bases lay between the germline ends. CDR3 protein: CASSVTSTGETQYF. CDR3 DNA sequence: TGTGCCAGCAGCGTAACCTCAACAGGGGAGACCCAGTACTTC.

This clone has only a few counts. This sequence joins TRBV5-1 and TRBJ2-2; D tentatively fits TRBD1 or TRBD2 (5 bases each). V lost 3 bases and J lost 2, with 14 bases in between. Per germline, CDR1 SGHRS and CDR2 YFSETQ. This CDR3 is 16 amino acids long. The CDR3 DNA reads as TGCGCCAGCAGCTGGGGACGAGGGGTCAACACCGGGGAGCTGTTTTTT. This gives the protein CASSWGRGVNTGELFF.

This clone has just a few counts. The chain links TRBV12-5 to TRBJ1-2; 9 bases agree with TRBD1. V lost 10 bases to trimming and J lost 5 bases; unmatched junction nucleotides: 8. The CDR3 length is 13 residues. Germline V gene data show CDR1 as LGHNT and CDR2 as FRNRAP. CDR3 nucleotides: TGTGCTACCAAACAGGGGGCTCGATATGGCTACACCTTC. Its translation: CATKQGARYGYTF. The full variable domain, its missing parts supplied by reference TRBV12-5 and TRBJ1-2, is DARVTQTPRHKVTEMGQEVTMRCQPILGHNTVFWYRQTMMQGLELLAYFRNRAPLDDSGMPKDRFSAEMPDATLATLKIQPSEPRDSAVYFCATKQGARYGYTFGSGTRLTVV.